This record covers a single TCR beta chain. Its antigen remains unidentified. The CDR3 totals 12 residues. V dropped 7 bases and J dropped 7 bases, with 11 bases sitting between them. Germline V gene lookup returns CDR1 MNHNS and CDR2 SASEGT. The data stem from a study of T cells in Graves' hyperthyroidism and ophthalmopathy. Source material for PBMCs was about 10 ml fresh peripheral blood. It was RNA transcripts that yielded the amplified TCR beta CDR3 regions. TCR CDR3 regions were first amplified by RT-PCR with HTBI primers. TCRdb re-derived calls from the multiplex PCR reads in MiXCR, one entry per CDR3 protein. The data hold hundreds of thousands of distinct CDR3 sequences, with about 20% observed a single time. Overall study findings and caveats: In simple terms, a model built on 13 V-J features told ophthalmopathy apart from stable hyperthyroidism.

The sequence came from a man between 35 and 55 years old with Graves' ophthalmopathy. The specimen sequenced was blood. V and J are TRBV6-1 and TRBJ1-3; D gene ambiguous. The CDR3 sequence: CASTESGNTIYF. CDR3 sequence (DNA): TGTGCCAGCACCGAGAGTGGGAACACCATATATTTT.